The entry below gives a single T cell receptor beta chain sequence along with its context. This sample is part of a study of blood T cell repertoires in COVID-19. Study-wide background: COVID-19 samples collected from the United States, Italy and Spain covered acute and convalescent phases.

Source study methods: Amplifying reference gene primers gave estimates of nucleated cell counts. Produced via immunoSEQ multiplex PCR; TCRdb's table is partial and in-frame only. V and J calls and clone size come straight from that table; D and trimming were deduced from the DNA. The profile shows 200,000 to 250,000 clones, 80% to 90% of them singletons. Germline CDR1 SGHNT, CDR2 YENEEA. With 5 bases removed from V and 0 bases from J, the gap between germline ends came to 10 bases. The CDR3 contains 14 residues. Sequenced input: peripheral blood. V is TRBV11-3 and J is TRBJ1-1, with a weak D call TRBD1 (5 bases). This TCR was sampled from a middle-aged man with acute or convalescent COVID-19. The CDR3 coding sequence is TGTGCCAGCAGCCGGGGGGATATGAACACTGAAGCTTTCTTT. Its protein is CASSRGDMNTEAFF.